Included here is one T cell receptor (beta chain) sequence, with context. No antigen is known for it. This CDR3 has 11 residues. From its re-call of the 5' RACE reads, TCRdb lists each CDR3 protein once, without DNA. The sample includes over 120,000 distinct CDR3 sequences. The entry originates in a study of T cells expressing NK-cell markers. Across the study: Underlying the TCR beta repertoires were sorted CD3+CD56+NKG2C+, CD3+CD56+NKG2C- and CD3+CD56-NKG2C+ T cells.

Study-level points and caveats: Dominant NKG2C+ clonotypes accounted for roughly 1.0-7.5% of CD8+ T cells in over 5 donors. In several donors, dominant clonotypes made up about 25-60.1% of CD3+CD56-NKG2C+ cells. Whether expanded NKG2C+ T cell clones recognized HCMV stayed uncertain.

Sequencing input: blood T cells: a sorted CD56 or NKG2C T cell subset, CD4+ or CD8+ T cells, or bulk PBMC T cells (not recorded which). The source of this sequence is a man aged 18 to 35 in good health. J is TRBJ2-6 and V is TRBV23-1; without DNA, the TCRdb call of TRBD1 cannot be checked. TRBV23-1 is labeled an ORF, and its function is uncertain. The CDR3 loop reads CARGAANVLTF.